This T cell receptor beta chain emerged from a study of blood T cell repertoires in COVID-19. About the research overall: Samples of COVID-19 (acute and convalescent) were obtained from the United States, Italy and Spain. Sources were T cells, B-cell-depleted T cells, or PBMCs; the material itself was cDNA or gDNA.

In the original analysis: From reference gene primer amplification, estimates of nucleated cell counts were derived. The table came from immunoSEQ multiplex PCR; TCRdb's copy has only in-frame clones and leaves some out. That table is the source of V, J and clone size, and D and trimming were worked out from the DNA. The sample carries about 330,000 clones, more than 90% recorded once. The CDR3 runs 13 residues. Germline V gene sequence: CDR1 SGHDT, CDR2 YYEEEE. V lost 0 bases and J lost 5, with 9 bases in between. Among Cohort 3 donors, those recovered had two negative PCRs, clearance, or symptom resolution.

The chain uses TRBV5-6 and TRBJ2-7; a weak D match, TRBD1 (6 bases). Sequencing was performed on PBMCs or T cells enriched from blood (not recorded which). The sequence came from a woman in her thirties who had recovered from COVID-19. CDR3 sequence reads: CASSLGQGHEQYF. CDR3 DNA sequence: TGTGCCAGCAGCTTGGGGCAGGGGCACGAGCAGTACTTC.